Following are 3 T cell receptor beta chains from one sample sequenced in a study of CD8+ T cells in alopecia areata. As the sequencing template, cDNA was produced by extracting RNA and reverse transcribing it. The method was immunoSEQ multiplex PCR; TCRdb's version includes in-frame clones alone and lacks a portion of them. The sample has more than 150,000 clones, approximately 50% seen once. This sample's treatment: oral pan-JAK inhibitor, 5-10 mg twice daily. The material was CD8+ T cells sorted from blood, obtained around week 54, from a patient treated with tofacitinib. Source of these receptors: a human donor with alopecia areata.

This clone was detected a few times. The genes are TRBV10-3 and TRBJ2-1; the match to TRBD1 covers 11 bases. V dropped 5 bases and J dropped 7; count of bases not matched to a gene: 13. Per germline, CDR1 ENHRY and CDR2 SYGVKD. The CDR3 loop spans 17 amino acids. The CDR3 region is CAISKAPDRGRGNEQFF. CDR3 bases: TGTGCCATCAGTAAGGCGCCGGACAGGGGGCGGGGGAATGAGCAGTTCTTC.

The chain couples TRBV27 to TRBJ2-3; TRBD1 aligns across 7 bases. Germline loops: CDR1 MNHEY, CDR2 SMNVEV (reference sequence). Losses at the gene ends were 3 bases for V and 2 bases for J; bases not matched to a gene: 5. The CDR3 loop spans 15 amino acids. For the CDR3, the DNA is TGTGCCAGCAGTTTCACGGGACAGTACACAGATACGCAGTATTTT. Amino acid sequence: CASSFTGQYTDTQYF.

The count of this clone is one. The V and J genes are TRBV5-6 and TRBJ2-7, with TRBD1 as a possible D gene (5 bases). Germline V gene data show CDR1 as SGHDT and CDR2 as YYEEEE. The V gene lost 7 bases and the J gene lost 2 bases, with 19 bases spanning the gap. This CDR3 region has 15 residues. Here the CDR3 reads CASGGQGIFTYEQYF. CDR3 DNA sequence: TGTGCCAGCGGCGGACAAGGAATCTTCACCTACGAGCAGTACTTC.